The 18 T cell receptor beta chains presented below share a single source sample, sequenced in a study of cytomegalovirus exposure and HLA in healthy donors (dated by TCRdb to 2015 to 2018). Library preparation used the immunoSEQ multiplex PCR assay. A mixture of 60 forward primers for TCR Vbeta segments and 13 reverse primers for TCR Jbeta segments was used in the multiplex PCR. TCRdb's version of the immuneACCESS table is confined to in-frame rearrangements and falls short of the full clone set. An unresolved V gene accounts for under half of the shortfall where checked; the remainder is of unknown origin. Counted in this sample were around 80,000 clones; nearly 80% of them appeared once. The top ten hold approximately 6.5% of the sample. The sequencing input was PBMCs. Receptor source: a female donor in good health and CMV-seronegative.

CDR3 bases: TGTGCCAGCACCCAGTACAGGGTACTTTTCAATTCACCCCTCCACTTT. Translating it yields CASTQYRVLFNSPLHF. The V and J genes are TRBV7-8 and TRBJ1-6; D is possibly TRBD1 (6 bases). V dropped 7 bases and J dropped 7 bases, with 20 bases sitting between them. The CDR3 sequence is 16 residues long. CDR1 SGHVS and CDR2 FQNEAQ come from the germline V gene.

The rearrangement links TRBV2 to TRBJ2-2; 9 bases align to TRBD1. CDR1 and CDR2 from the germline V gene are SNHLY and FYNNEI. The V and J ends lost 5 bases and 8 bases, in that order; junction bases with no gene match: 6. There are 14 residues in the CDR3. DNA for the CDR3: TGTGCCAGCAGTCCGGACAGGGGAAAAGGGGAGCTGTTTTTT. Amino acids: CASSPDRGKGELFF.

This clone was counted a single time. The V call is TRBV2, the J call TRBJ2-2, with D unresolved. The V end lost 6 bases, the J end lost 1 base, and 3 bases lay between the germline ends. The CDR3 has 12 amino acids. Germline V lookup: CDR1 SNHLY, CDR2 FYNNEI. Here the CDR3 reads CASSWNTGELFF. The CDR3 DNA sequence: TGTGCCAGCAGCTGGAACACCGGGGAGCTGTTTTTT.

The V call is TRBV2, the J call TRBJ2-3; 7 nucleotides line up with TRBD2. The germline CDR1 and CDR2 sequences are SNHLY and FYNNEI. Unmatched junction bases numbered 4, after V lost 0 bases and J lost 4 bases. This CDR3 is built from 15 residues. The CDR3 reads CASSEAGGFADTQYF. CDR3 DNA: TGTGCCAGCAGTGAAGCCGGGGGGTTCGCAGATACGCAGTATTTT.

This chain joins TRBV6-1 and TRBJ1-3; D may be TRBD1 (6 bases). Germline-derived CDR1 and CDR2 are MNHNS and SASEGT. Trimming took 4 bases from V and 2 from J, leaving 12 bases between them. The CDR3 is made up of 15 amino acids. DNA for the CDR3: TGTGCCAGCAGTGTACAGGGTGGGACTGGAAACACCATATATTTT. Encoded protein: CASSVQGGTGNTIYF.

Written as DNA, the CDR3 is TGCGCCAGCAGCCTCTTTGATGGCTTTAGCACAGATACGCAGTATTTT. The encoded protein is CASSLFDGFSTDTQYF. V is TRBV4-1 and J is TRBJ2-3; no firm D call. CDR1 is MGHRA, CDR2 YSYEKL, per germline. The V gene lost 4 bases and the J gene lost 0 bases, with 14 bases spanning the gap. The CDR3 is 16 residues long.

This chain connects TRBV19 to TRBJ1-4; D uncertain. The CDR3 is 15 amino acids. Germline V CDR1 and CDR2: LNHDA, SQIVND (reference sequence). V lost 6 bases and J 3 bases, leaving 14 bases between the germline ends. In nucleotides, the CDR3 is TGTGCCAGTAGATCGCGGGGAGGCCCTAATGAAAAACTGTTTTTT. Its translation: CASRSRGGPNEKLFF.

The rearrangement joins TRBV4-2 to TRBJ2-1; 8 nucleotides line up with TRBD2. This CDR3 has 14 residues. The germline V gene encodes CDR1 LGHNA and CDR2 YNFKEQ. The V and J ends lost 0 bases and 6 bases, in that order; junction bases with no gene match: 1. The CDR3 region has the DNA TGTGCCAGCAGCCAAGAACTAGCGGCCAATGAGCAGTTCTTC. Protein product: CASSQELAANEQFF.

The genes are TRBV6-5 and TRBJ2-7; 7 bases align to TRBD1. The germline gives CDR1 MNHEY, CDR2 SVGAGI. The CDR3 consists of 13 residues. V was pared by 5 bases and J by 3 bases, with 4 bases of the junction left unmatched. CDR3: CASSRRGRYEQYF. CDR3 DNA: TGTGCCAGCAGTAGAAGGGGGCGCTACGAGCAGTACTTC.

The rearrangement joins TRBV7-2 to TRBJ2-1; 9 bases match TRBD2. With V trimmed by 4 bases and J by 0 bases, 7 bases remained unmatched. The CDR3 has 17 residues. Per germline, CDR1 SGHTA and CDR2 FQGNSA. This chain's CDR3 is CASSSPTSGSSYNEQFF. The DNA of the CDR3 is TGTGCCAGCAGCTCACCGACTAGCGGAAGCTCCTACAATGAGCAGTTCTTC.

This chain joins TRBV7-8 and TRBJ2-7, with D maybe TRBD1 (6 bases). This CDR3 comprises 14 residues. Trimming cost V 0 bases and J 2 bases, with 8 bases left between them. Per germline, CDR1 SGHVS and CDR2 FQNEAQ. The CDR3: CASSLATGPYEQYF. The CDR3 DNA reads TGTGCCAGCAGCTTAGCAACAGGGCCCTACGAGCAGTACTTC.

The gene calls are TRBV5-8 and TRBJ2-2; D perhaps matches TRBD1 (5 bases). CDR3 length equals 16 residues. Germline V gene data show CDR1 as SGHTS and CDR2 as YDEGEE. The germline V and J ends were trimmed by 0 bases and 4 bases, with 13 bases remaining between them. The CDR3 protein is CASSLGRVHATGELFF. CDR3 bases: TGTGCCAGCAGCTTGGGCAGGGTACATGCCACCGGGGAGCTGTTTTTT.

This chain links TRBV10-3 with TRBJ1-2; no clear D gene. The CDR3 sequence is 11 residues long. V lost 7 bases to trimming and J lost 4 bases, with 7 bases between them. Germline loops: CDR1 ENHRY, CDR2 SYGVKD. CDR3 residues: CAIIGGYGYTF. As DNA, the CDR3 is TGTGCCATCATTGGCGGCTATGGCTACACCTTC.

This chain uses TRBV2 with TRBJ2-3, with 10 nucleotides matching TRBD2. This CDR3 has 16 residues. The junction had 7 bases not matched to a gene; V was cut back by 5 bases and J by 2 bases. CDR1 and CDR2 from the germline V gene are SNHLY and FYNNEI. Here the CDR3 reads CASSPLAGGDTDTQYF. The CDR3 DNA follows: TGTGCCAGCAGTCCTTTAGCGGGAGGCGACACAGATACGCAGTATTTT.

This chain connects TRBV29-1 to TRBJ1-1; no definite D call. The CDR3 spans 11 residues. V dropped 5 bases and J dropped 3 bases, with 7 bases sitting between them. The germline V gene has CDR1 SQVTM and CDR2 ANQGSEA. CDR3 loop: CSVRRDTEAFF. CDR3 coding DNA: TGCAGCGTTAGAAGAGACACTGAAGCTTTCTTT.

This chain connects TRBV6-1 to TRBJ1-3, with 8 bases identical to TRBD1. V lost 2 bases, J lost 3 bases, and 3 bases stayed unmatched. This CDR3 comprises 15 residues. The germline gives CDR1 MNHNS, CDR2 SASEGT. The DNA of the CDR3 is TGTGCCAGCAGTGAACAGGGGGCGTATGGAAACACCATATATTTT. Translation: CASSEQGAYGNTIYF.

This chain uses TRBV6-4 with TRBJ1-6, with D unclear. Trimming took 2 bases from V and 12 from J, leaving 14 bases between them. This CDR3 contains 14 residues. The germline V gene has CDR1 MRHNA and CDR2 SNTAGT. Here the CDR3 DNA reads TGTGCCAGCAGTGACGGCAGGTCCCGGGGACCCCTCCACTTT. It codes for CASSDGRSRGPLHF.

This chain links TRBV10-1 with TRBJ1-1, with TRBD1 matching 10 bases. The CDR3 runs to 14 residues. After removal of 6 bases from V and 6 bases from J, the junction contained 7 bases not matched to a gene. From germline, CDR1 is WNHNN and CDR2 SYGVQD (reference sequence). CDR3 loop: CASSPGQGDSEAFF. The CDR3 DNA reads as TGCGCCAGCAGCCCCGGACAGGGGGACTCTGAAGCTTTCTTT.